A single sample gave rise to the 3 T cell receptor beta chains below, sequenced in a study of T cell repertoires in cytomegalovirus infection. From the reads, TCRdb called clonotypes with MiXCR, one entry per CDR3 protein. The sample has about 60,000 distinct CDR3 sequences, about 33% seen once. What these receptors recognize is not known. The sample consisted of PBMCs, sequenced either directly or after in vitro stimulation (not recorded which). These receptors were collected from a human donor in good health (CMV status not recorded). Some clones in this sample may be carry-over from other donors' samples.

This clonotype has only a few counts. The DNA of the CDR3 is TGTGCCAGCAGCTTCCCAGGGGTGCAGTACTTC. Translating it yields CASSFPGVQYF. The chain has TRBV7-9 and TRBJ2-7, with a possible D match to TRBD1 (6 bases). CDR3 length: 11 amino acids. Germline V gene data show CDR1 as SEHNR and CDR2 as FQNEAQ (reference sequence). V gave up 3 bases and J gave up 9 bases, with 9 bases separating them.

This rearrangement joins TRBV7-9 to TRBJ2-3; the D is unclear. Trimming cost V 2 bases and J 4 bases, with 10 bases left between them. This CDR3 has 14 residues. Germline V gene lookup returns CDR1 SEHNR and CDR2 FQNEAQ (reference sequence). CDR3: CASSLRAAPDTQYF. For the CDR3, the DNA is TGTGCCAGCAGCTTAAGAGCTGCACCAGATACGCAGTATTTT.

CDR3 amino acids: CASSYSGDKLFF. The CDR3 DNA follows: TGTGCCAGCAGTTACTCGGGCGACAAACTGTTTTTT. The chain couples TRBV6-6 to TRBJ1-4, with D hard to call. This CDR3 has 12 residues. In germline, CDR1 is MNHNY, CDR2 SVGAGI (reference sequence). V gave up 0 bases and J gave up 11 bases, with 7 bases separating them.